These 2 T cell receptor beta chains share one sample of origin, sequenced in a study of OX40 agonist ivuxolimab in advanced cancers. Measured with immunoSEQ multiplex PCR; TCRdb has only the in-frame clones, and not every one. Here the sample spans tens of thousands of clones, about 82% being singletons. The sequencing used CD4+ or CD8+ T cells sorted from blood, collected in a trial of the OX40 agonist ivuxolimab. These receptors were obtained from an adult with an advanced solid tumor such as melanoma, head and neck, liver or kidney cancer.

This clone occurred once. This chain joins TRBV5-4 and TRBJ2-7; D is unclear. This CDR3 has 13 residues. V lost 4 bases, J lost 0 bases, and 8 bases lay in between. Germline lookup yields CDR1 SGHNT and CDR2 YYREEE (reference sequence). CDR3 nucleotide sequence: TGTGCCAGCAGCACCCAGGCCTCCTACGAGCAGTACTTC. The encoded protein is CASSTQASYEQYF.

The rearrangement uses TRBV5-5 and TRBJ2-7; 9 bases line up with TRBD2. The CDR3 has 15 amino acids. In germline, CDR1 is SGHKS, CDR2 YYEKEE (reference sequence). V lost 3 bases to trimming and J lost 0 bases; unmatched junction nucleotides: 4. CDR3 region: CASSSPGLASYEQYF. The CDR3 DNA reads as TGTGCCAGCAGCTCTCCGGGACTAGCCTCCTACGAGCAGTACTTC. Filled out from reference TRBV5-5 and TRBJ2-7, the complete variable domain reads DAGVTQSPTHLIKTRGQQVTLRCSPISGHKSVSWYQQVLGQGPQFIFQYYEKEERGRGNFPDRFSARQFPNYSSELNVNALLLGDSALYLCASSSPGLASYEQYFGPGTRLTVT.